Described below is a single T cell receptor (beta chain) sequence and its context. Antigen: not known. MiXCR, run by TCRdb on the 5' RACE reads, gives a single entry per CDR3 protein. Of approximately 300,000 distinct CDR3 sequences in the sample, about 15% were seen once. These data come from a study of T-cell memory formation after mild COVID-19. Study results and caveats: Contracting CD4+ clones were located mainly in CM and EM, and CD8+ clones in EMRA. Pre-infection memory held some responding clones, suggesting pre-existing cross-reactive T cells responded.

Material: PBMCs or a T cell subset sorted from them (not recorded which). The TCR comes from a young man who had mild COVID-19 (a few samples of this study predate the infection). Cell type and time point are not known.

CDR3 sequence (DNA): TGTGCCAGCAGGGGATATGGCATGAACACTGAAGCTTTCTTT. This translates into CASRGYGMNTEAFF. This chain joins TRBV5-8 and TRBJ1-1; no clear D. The CDR3 is made up of 14 amino acids. The germline V gene encodes CDR1 SGHTS and CDR2 YDEGEE. Trimming removed 5 bases at V and 0 bases at J, with 11 bases between.